This is a list of T cell receptor beta chains from one sample in a study of cytomegalovirus exposure and HLA in healthy donors. Using immunoSEQ multiplex PCR, the repertoire was profiled, and TCRdb retains in-frame clones only, with some absent. The sample holds fewer than 250,000 clones, more than 60% seen once. Specimen: PBMCs. These receptors came from a man aged 40-55 years in good health and CMV-seronegative. Both conserved end residues are trimmed from each CDR3.

CDR3 length	V gene	J gene	CDR3 protein
11	TRBV19	TRBJ1-5	ASSDSRNQPQH
13	TRBV6-6	TRBJ2-1	ASRKLAGEYNEQF
14	TRBV7-9	TRBJ2-7	ASGRTTGTSGYEQY
11	TRBV7-8	TRBJ1-6	ASSSGQNSPLH
12	TRBV15	TRBJ2-7	ATSRVDRTYEQY
10	TRBV15	TRBJ2-7	ATSRPRGEQY
12	TRBV4-2	TRBJ1-5	ASSQDDGNQPQH
15	TRBV9	TRBJ2-2	ASSGFRDFPNTGELF
14	TRBV28	TRBJ1-5	ASSSPGQGDNQPQH
14	TRBV5-5	TRBJ1-1	ASSNAPTIMNTEAF
14	TRBV19	TRBJ1-6	ASSGTNSGGRKPLH
11	TRBV14	TRBJ2-7	ASSPDRPYEQY
11	TRBV9	TRBJ2-5	ASSGDRQETQY
12	TRBV5-1	TRBJ1-6	ASSPDSSNSPLH
17	TRBV12-5	TRBJ2-1	ASGLVISGGYPSYNEQF
12	TRBV6-1	TRBJ1-2	ASSEEGFDYGYT
10	TRBV11-3	TRBJ1-1	ASGRTDTEAF
11	TRBV19	TRBJ2-1	ASTRGARNEQF
11	TRBV13	TRBJ1-2	ASTKDRDYGYT
13	TRBV21-1	TRBJ2-7	ASSKAGGRPYEQY
16	TRBV4-3	TRBJ2-1	ASSPFPAGTSSYNEQF
12	TRBV28	TRBJ2-1	ASSRQGALREQF
13	TRBV27	TRBJ2-1	ASSLLGGPYNEQF
13	TRBV6-6	TRBJ2-7	ASSAARDRAYEQY
13	TRBV4-1	TRBJ2-7	ASSQDVWGNYEQY
11	TRBV19	TRBJ1-1	ASSTSVNTEAF
13	TRBV25-1	TRBJ2-1	ASSGGLAGGNEQF
14	TRBV9	TRBJ2-1	ASSVALAGVGGEQF
11	TRBV5-8	TRBJ1-5	ASSQGQNQPQH
12	TRBV18	TRBJ1-1	ASSLGHRNTEAF
13	TRBV19	TRBJ1-2	ASSIGQGINYGYT
14	TRBV19	TRBJ1-5	ASSADRGRVHQPQH